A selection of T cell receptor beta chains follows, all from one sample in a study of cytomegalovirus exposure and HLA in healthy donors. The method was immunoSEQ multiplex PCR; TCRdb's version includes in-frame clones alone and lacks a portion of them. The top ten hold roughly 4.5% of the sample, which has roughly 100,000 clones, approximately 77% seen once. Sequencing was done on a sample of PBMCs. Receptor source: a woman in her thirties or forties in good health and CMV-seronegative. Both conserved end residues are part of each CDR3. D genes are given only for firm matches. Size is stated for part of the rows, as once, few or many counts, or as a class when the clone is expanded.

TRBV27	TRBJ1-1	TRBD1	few	TGTGCCAGCCACGGACAGGGGAACACTGAAGCTTTCTTT	CASHGQGNTEAFF
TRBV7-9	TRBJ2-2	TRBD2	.	TGTGCCAGCAGCGGGGGGACTAGCGGGGGAAGCACCGGGGAGCTGTTTTTT	CASSGGTSGGSTGELFF
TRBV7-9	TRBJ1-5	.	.	TGTGCCAGCAGCTTAGCCGCGGGGCCCAATCAGCCCCAGCATTTT	CASSLAAGPNQPQHF
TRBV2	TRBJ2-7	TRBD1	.	TGTGCCAGCAGTGAAGCGCACAGGGGCCACGAGCAGTACTTC	CASSEAHRGHEQYF
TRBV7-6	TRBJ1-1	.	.	TGTGCCAGCAGCCACTCGAACACTGAAGCTTTCTTT	CASSHSNTEAFF
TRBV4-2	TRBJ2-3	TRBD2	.	TGTGCCAGCAGCCAAGCGCCCCAGCGGGGGGTCCGCGGGGAAACAGATACGCAGTATTTT	CASSQAPQRGVRGETDTQYF
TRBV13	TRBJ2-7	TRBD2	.	TGTGCCAGCTCACCCTGGACTAGCGGGGGGAACAGCTCCTACGAGCAGTACTTC	CASSPWTSGGNSSYEQYF
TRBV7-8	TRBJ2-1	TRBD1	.	TGTGCCAGCAGCCTTAACCACCAGGGGGTCCCCTACAATGAGCAGTTCTTC	CASSLNHQGVPYNEQFF
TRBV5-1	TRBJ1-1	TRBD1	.	TGCGCCAGCAGCTTGGGTCCCGGGACAGGGAACACTGAAGCTTTCTTT	CASSLGPGTGNTEAFF
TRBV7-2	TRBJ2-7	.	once	TGTGCCAGCAGCCTCCCGAGCTCCTACGAGCAGTACTTC	CASSLPSSYEQYF
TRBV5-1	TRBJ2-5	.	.	TGCGCCAGCAGCTACCGGCTAGCGAAAGAGACCCAGTACTTC	CASSYRLAKETQYF
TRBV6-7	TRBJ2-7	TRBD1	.	TGTGCCAAGGAAAGACAGGGTCAAACGAGCGAGCAGTACTTC	CAKERQGQTSEQYF
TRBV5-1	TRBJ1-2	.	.	TGCGCCAGCAGCTTGGGGCAGGGCCTAAACTATGGCTACACCTTC	CASSLGQGLNYGYTF
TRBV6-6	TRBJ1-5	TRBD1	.	TGTGCCAGCAGAAGACAGGGGGCGCCTGATCAGCCCCAGCATTTT	CASRRQGAPDQPQHF
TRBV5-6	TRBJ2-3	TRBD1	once	TGTGCCAGCAGCCGAAAAGTACGGGACAGCTACACAGATACGCAGTATTTT	CASSRKVRDSYTDTQYF
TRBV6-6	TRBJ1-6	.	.	TGTGCCAGCAGAACACAGGTCTCCTATAATTCACCCCTCCACTTT	CASRTQVSYNSPLHF
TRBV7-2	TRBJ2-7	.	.	TGTGCCAGCAGGCGCGCCGGGGGGCAGTCCTCCTACGAGCAGTACTTC	CASRRAGGQSSYEQYF
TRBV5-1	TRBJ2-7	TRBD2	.	TGCGCCAGCAGCTTGAGAGCGGGGGGGGACTTCTACGAGCAGTACTTC	CASSLRAGGDFYEQYF
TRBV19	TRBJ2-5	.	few	TGTGCCAGTAGTCGACTAGGAGACCAAGAGACCCAGTACTTC	CASSRLGDQETQYF
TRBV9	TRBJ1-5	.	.	TGTGCCAGCGGCCCCCGACGGGTCAATCAGCCCCAGCATTTT	CASGPRRVNQPQHF
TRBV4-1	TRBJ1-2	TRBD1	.	TGCGCCAGCAGCCTGGGGACAGGCTTATATGGCTACACCTTC	CASSLGTGLYGYTF
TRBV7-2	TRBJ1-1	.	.	TGTGCCAGCAGCCCAAGACAGGAGGCGGTCGCTTTCTTT	CASSPRQEAVAFF
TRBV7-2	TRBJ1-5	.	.	TGTGCCAGCAGCCCCAACCTAGGCAATCAGCCCCAGCATTTT	CASSPNLGNQPQHF
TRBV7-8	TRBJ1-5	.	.	TGTGCCAGCAGCTCCCTTGGGGGGAACCAGCCCCAGCATTTT	CASSSLGGNQPQHF
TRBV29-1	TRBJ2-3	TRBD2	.	TGCAGCGTTGAAGAGGAGCGGGGGAGGACAGATACGCAGTATTTT	CSVEEERGRTDTQYF
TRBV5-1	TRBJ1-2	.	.	TGCGCCAGCAGCTTGGAGATACCGGGACACCCTAACTATGGCTACACCTTC	CASSLEIPGHPNYGYTF
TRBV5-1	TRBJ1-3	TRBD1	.	TGCGCCAGCAGCCACATCTCCGGGACAGGGGGCGGTGGAAACACCATATATTTT	CASSHISGTGGGGNTIYF
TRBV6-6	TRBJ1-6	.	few	TGTGCCAGCACGGGGTTCGATAATTCACCCCTCCACTTT	CASTGFDNSPLHF